The 28 T cell receptor beta chains reported below all come from one sample, sequenced in a study of cytomegalovirus exposure and HLA in healthy donors. A multiplex PCR was run with 60 Vbeta primers and 13 Jbeta primers. Only in-frame clones appear in the TCRdb table, and some are missing; sequencing was by immunoSEQ multiplex PCR. This table holds roughly 200,000 clones, roughly 80% found once. The sample taken for sequencing was PBMCs. These receptor sequences come from a man aged 40-55 years in good health and CMV-seronegative.

The chain couples TRBV7-2 to TRBJ1-2; 9 positions match TRBD1. The CDR3 totals 17 residues. V shed 1 base and J 3 bases; nucleotides not matched to a gene: 9. The V gene's germline CDR1 is SGHTA and CDR2 FQGNSA. This CDR3 is CASSLEMRTGVDYGYTF. DNA of the CDR3: TGTGCCAGCAGCTTAGAAATGCGGACAGGGGTTGACTATGGCTACACCTTC.

There are a few counts of this clone. The chain has TRBV7-2 and TRBJ2-3; D ambiguous. The CDR3 runs to 13 residues. Germline V CDR1 and CDR2: SGHTA, FQGNSA. Trimming cost V 6 bases and J 1 base, with 8 bases left between them. Here the CDR3 DNA reads TGTGCCAGCAGTCCGGCGGGCACAGATACGCAGTATTTT. This translates into CASSPAGTDTQYF.

This chain uses TRBV7-8 with TRBJ2-7, with 12 bases matching TRBD2. V lost 5 bases and J lost 3; bases outside the gene matches: 5. This CDR3 has 15 amino acids. Germline CDR1 reads SGHVS; CDR2 reads FQNEAQ. CDR3 protein: CASSNRTSGNYEQYF. The CDR3 DNA follows: TGTGCCAGCAGCAACCGGACTAGCGGGAACTACGAGCAGTACTTC.

The chain carries TRBV6-6 and TRBJ2-5; TRBD1 matches 9 bases. The V and J ends lost 8 bases and 5 bases, in that order; junction bases with no gene match: 9. CDR3 length: 14 residues. The germline gives CDR1 MNHNY, CDR2 SVGAGI (reference sequence). The CDR3 reads CASGKQGAGETQYF. CDR3 bases: TGTGCCAGCGGAAAACAGGGGGCTGGGGAGACCCAGTACTTC.

The rearrangement uses TRBV5-1 and TRBJ2-2, with 14 positions matching TRBD2. The CDR3 loop spans 15 amino acids. Germline V CDR1 and CDR2: SGHRS, YFSETQ. The trim removed 5 bases at V and 6 bases at J, leaving 3 bases unmatched. This CDR3 is CASSMTSGRAGELFF. CDR3 in DNA: TGCGCCAGCAGTATGACTAGCGGGAGGGCCGGGGAGCTGTTTTTT.

The rearrangement links TRBV7-2 to TRBJ2-7; D is uncertain. The germline V gene encodes CDR1 SGHTA and CDR2 FQGNSA. Trimming shortened V by 2 bases and J by 6 bases, and 8 bases separated the two germline ends. The CDR3 runs 12 residues. The CDR3 DNA reads as TGTGCCAGCAGCTTACAGCGTATCGAGCAGTACTTC. Translation: CASSLQRIEQYF. Based on the CDR3 plus reference TRBV7-2 and TRBJ2-7, the full variable domain is GAGVSQSPSNKVTEKGKDVELRCDPISGHTALYWYRQSLGQGLEFLIYFQGNSAPDKSGLPSDRFSAERTGGSVSTLTIQRTQQEDSAVYLCASSLQRIEQYFGPGTRLTVT.

The V and J genes are TRBV30 and TRBJ2-7; a weak D match, TRBD1 (5 bases). In germline, CDR1 is GTSNPN, CDR2 SVGIG (reference sequence). Trimming removed 5 bases at V and 7 bases at J, with 21 bases between. The CDR3 contains 14 residues. The CDR3 protein is CAWSRGGASWEQYF. The CDR3 DNA reads TGTGCCTGGTCCAGAGGTGGGGCTTCGTGGGAGCAGTACTTC.

The rearrangement joins TRBV4-3 to TRBJ2-1; 7 bases are shared with TRBD2. The CDR3 covers 14 residues. From germline, CDR1 is LGHNA and CDR2 YSLEER. After removal of 0 bases from V and 7 bases from J, the junction contained 3 bases not matched to a gene. CDR3 amino acids: CASSQEWGGNEQFF. The CDR3 coding sequence is TGCGCCAGCAGCCAAGAATGGGGGGGGAATGAGCAGTTCTTC.

The chain combines TRBV9 with TRBJ1-1; D not resolved. The CDR3 totals 16 residues. V dropped 4 bases and J dropped 3 bases, with 19 bases sitting between them. Germline CDR1 SGDLS, CDR2 YYNGEE. In DNA form, the CDR3 reads TGTGCCAGCAGCCCTCCCTCCGCCGGAGGAGACACTGAAGCTTTCTTT. Translated, it gives CASSPPSAGGDTEAFF.

The chain recombines TRBV7-9 with TRBJ1-2; D not certain. This CDR3 is 16 amino acids long. CDR1 and CDR2 from the germline V gene are SEHNR and FQNEAQ (reference sequence). V lost 5 bases to trimming and J lost 4 bases, with 20 bases between them. The CDR3 DNA follows: TGTGCCAGCAGCAAACCGACGGCGGGCGCGCGCTATGGCTACACCTTC. As protein: CASSKPTAGARYGYTF. Combining the CDR3 with reference TRBV7-9 and TRBJ1-2 gives the whole variable domain DTGVSQNPRHKITKRGQNVTFRCDPISEHNRLYWYRQTLGQGPEFLTYFQNEAQLEKSRLLSDRFSAERPKGSFSTLEIQRTEQGDSAMYLCASSKPTAGARYGYTFGSGTRLTVV.

The rearrangement uses TRBV7-8 and TRBJ2-3; 9 bases align to TRBD1. The germline V gene has CDR1 SGHVS and CDR2 FQNEAQ. The CDR3 is 16 residues long. V lost 5 bases and J lost 1; bases outside the gene matches: 7. The CDR3 sequence is CASSILGQGRTDTQYF. In nucleotides, the CDR3 is TGTGCCAGCAGCATATTAGGACAGGGGCGCACAGATACGCAGTATTTT.

This clone was seen more than once but under ten times. This rearrangement joins TRBV7-3 to TRBJ2-1; a possible D gene is TRBD2 (7 bases). This CDR3 spans 15 amino acids. Germline V lookup: CDR1 SGHTA, CDR2 FQGTGA. V lost 4 bases to trimming and J lost 6 bases, with 16 bases between them. The CDR3 nucleotides read TGTGCCAGCAGCTCTGCGGGGGCGAGGATCAATGAGCAGTTCTTC. Its translation: CASSSAGARINEQFF.

With respect to this clone: One end of the junction varies from germline; a read error may be responsible. J is TRBJ1-1 and V is TRBV7-2, with a possible D match to TRBD1 (5 bases). Germline CDR1 SGHTA, CDR2 FQGNSA. The CDR3 is 14 residues long. DNA for the CDR3: TGTGCCAGCAGCGTAGCTGGGGGGGTCACTGAAGCTTTCTTT. Its translation: CASSVAGGVTEAFF.

The rearrangement uses TRBV25-1 and TRBJ1-5, with D unclear. V lost 5 bases and J lost 1, with 3 bases in between. The germline V gene has CDR1 MGHDK and CDR2 SYGVNS. This CDR3 is 12 amino acids long. CDR3 in amino acids: CASSRSNQPQHF. The CDR3 nucleotides are TGTGCCAGCAGTCGGAGCAATCAGCCCCAGCATTTT.

The J gene is TRBJ2-7, the V gene TRBV4-3; a possible D gene is TRBD1 (6 bases). The CDR3 has 14 amino acids. V was trimmed by 0 bases and J by 6 bases, leaving 12 bases between them. Germline V gives CDR1 LGHNA, CDR2 YSLEER. The CDR3 is CASSQDRVQGEQYF. DNA of the CDR3: TGCGCCAGCAGCCAAGATCGAGTACAGGGCGAGCAGTACTTC.

On this clone: Other DNA sequences in the same sample also yield this CDR3. The chain employs TRBV27 and TRBJ2-7; TRBD1 might be the D (6 bases). The length of the CDR3 is 13 residues. Trimming cost V 3 bases and J 2 bases, with 8 bases left between them. Germline CDR1 reads MNHEY; CDR2 reads SMNVEV (reference sequence). CDR3: CASSFGGTYEQYF. The CDR3 coding sequence is TGTGCCAGCAGTTTTGGGGGCACCTACGAGCAGTACTTC.

This sequence joins TRBV5-4 and TRBJ1-5; D is unresolved. The germline V and J ends were trimmed by 4 bases and 3 bases, with 14 bases remaining between them. CDR1 and CDR2 (germline): SGHNT, YYREEE (reference sequence). The CDR3 sequence is 15 residues long. In DNA, the CDR3 is TGTGCCAGCAGCCCGGGATTGGGATTCAATCAGCCCCAGCATTTT. This gives the protein CASSPGLGFNQPQHF.

The chain is built from TRBV13 and TRBJ2-7, with 7 nucleotides matching TRBD1. The CDR3 consists of 16 residues. Germline CDR1 and CDR2: PRHDT and FYEKMQ (reference sequence). Losses at the gene ends were 0 bases for V and 1 base for J; bases not matched to a gene: 6. The CDR3 sequence is CASSLGLGQLSYEQYF. The CDR3 bases are TGTGCCAGCAGCTTAGGCCTGGGACAGTTATCCTACGAGCAGTACTTC.

This clone was found a few times. The genes are TRBV7-3 and TRBJ1-1, with D hard to call. Germline V lookup: CDR1 SGHTA, CDR2 FQGTGA. V was trimmed by 4 bases and J by 3 bases, leaving 6 bases between them. The CDR3 is made up of 12 amino acids. CDR3 nucleotide sequence: TGTGCCAGCAGCTCCTCGGACACTGAAGCTTTCTTT. This codes for CASSSSDTEAFF. Full variable domain (missing parts from reference TRBV7-3 and TRBJ1-1): GAGVSQTPSNKVTEKGKYVELRCDPISGHTALYWYRQSLGQGPEFLIYFQGTGAADDSGLPNDRFFAVRPEGSVSTLKIQRTERGDSAVYLCASSSSDTEAFFGQGTRLTVV.

The J gene is TRBJ1-5, the V gene TRBV19, with a weak D call TRBD1 (6 bases). The CDR3 is 15 residues long. Looked up from germline, CDR1 is LNHDA and CDR2 is SQIVND (reference sequence). Between the trimmed V and J ends, which lost 4 bases and 5 bases, there was a span of 15 bases. This chain's CDR3 is CASSKGRSGDQPQHF. The CDR3 bases are TGTGCCAGTAGTAAGGGTAGGTCAGGGGATCAGCCCCAGCATTTT.

This rearrangement joins TRBV14 to TRBJ2-4, with D unresolved. V was shortened by 1 base and J by 8 bases, with 12 bases between the two germline ends. This CDR3 region has 14 residues. CDR1 is SGHDN and CDR2 is FVKESK in the germline V gene. In DNA form, the CDR3 reads TGTGCCAGCAGCCAAGCGGCTAGGTTTGACATTCAGTACTTC. This translates into CASSQAARFDIQYF.

This sequence joins TRBV10-3 and TRBJ2-2, with TRBD2 as a possible D gene (6 bases). Trimming pared 9 bases from V and 6 bases from J, leaving 11 bases between. Germline V gene lookup returns CDR1 ENHRY and CDR2 SYGVKD. The CDR3 is 12 amino acids. As DNA, the CDR3 is TGTGCCATGGGATCGGGAGCCGGGGAGCTGTTTTTT. This sequence encodes CAMGSGAGELFF.

This clone turned up a few times. The chain joins TRBV14 to TRBJ2-2; 9 nucleotides align to TRBD1. This CDR3 region has 16 residues. Germline V gene sequence: CDR1 SGHDN, CDR2 FVKESK. V gave up 4 bases and J gave up 1 base; unmatched junction bases: 4. The CDR3 sequence is CASSRRTGVNTGELFF. The CDR3 DNA sequence: TGTGCCAGCAGCCGACGGACAGGGGTGAACACCGGGGAGCTGTTTTTT.

The V gene is TRBV4-3, the J gene TRBJ1-2; D is unclear. This CDR3 is 13 amino acids long. Germline lookup yields CDR1 LGHNA and CDR2 YSLEER. Trimming stripped 4 bases from V and 11 bases from J, with 17 bases between. The DNA for the CDR3 is TGCGCCAGCAGCCCAGAAACCGGGAGGAAGTACACCTTC. This codes for CASSPETGRKYTF.

The rearrangement uses TRBV5-1 and TRBJ1-2; a weak D match, TRBD1 (5 bases). This CDR3 is 14 amino acids long. CDR1 is SGHRS, CDR2 YFSETQ, per germline. The V end was cut by 3 bases, the J end by 0 bases, with 9 bases between. The CDR3: CASSSTVTNYGYTF. The CDR3 DNA sequence: TGCGCCAGCAGCTCGACAGTCACTAACTATGGCTACACCTTC.

The chain joins TRBV11-2 to TRBJ1-5, with 8 positions matching TRBD1. The length of the CDR3 is 12 residues. The V gene's germline CDR1 is SGHAT and CDR2 FQNNGV. V lost 5 bases to trimming and J lost 9 bases; unmatched junction nucleotides: 3. Here the CDR3 reads CASSPDRGPQHF. The CDR3 region has the DNA TGTGCCAGCAGCCCAGACAGGGGGCCCCAGCATTTT.

The chain couples TRBV5-4 to TRBJ1-4; D gene ambiguous. The CDR3 covers 14 residues. The germline CDR1 and CDR2 sequences are SGHNT and YYREEE (reference sequence). With 0 bases removed from V and 4 bases from J, the gap between germline ends came to 7 bases. The CDR3 DNA sequence: TGTGCCAGCAGCTTGGGGGCTTATAATGAAAAACTGTTTTTT. It codes for CASSLGAYNEKLFF.

This clone was counted only a few times. This rearrangement joins TRBV9 to TRBJ1-1; a weak D match, TRBD1 (5 bases). Trimming cost V 3 bases and J 0 bases, with 12 bases left between them. The CDR3 covers 15 residues. Germline values: CDR1 SGDLS, CDR2 YYNGEE. CDR3 nucleotides: TGTGCCAGCAGCGCCCGACAGCGCATGAACACTGAAGCTTTCTTT. Translation gives CASSARQRMNTEAFF. Full variable domain (remainder filled in from reference TRBV9 and TRBJ1-1): DSGVTQTPKHLITATGQRVTLRCSPRSGDLSVYWYQQSLDQGLQFLIQYYNGEERAKGNILERFSAQQFPDLHSELNLSSLELGDSALYFCASSARQRMNTEAFFGQGTRLTVV.